This T cell receptor beta chain was found in a study of T cells in localized non-small cell lung cancer. Study-level results: Detection in adjacent lung was observed for a median roughly 57 of the top 100 tumor clones. There was higher T cell clonality in uninvolved adjacent lung than in tumor, and it was highest there.

The CDR3 is 14 residues long. After removal of 5 bases from V and 3 bases from J, the junction contained 3 bases not matched to a gene. The germline V gene has CDR1 MNHEY and CDR2 SMNVEV (reference sequence). For this clone: The antigen remains unidentified. Other DNA variants within this sample encode the same CDR3.

Assay: immunoSEQ multiplex PCR; the TCRdb copy retains only in-frame clones and omits some. Of tens of thousands of clones listed, over 80% are singletons. The chain recombines TRBV27 with TRBJ2-7, with 11 nucleotides matching TRBD1. This receptor was identified in a man aged 40 to 69 with stage III lung adenocarcinoma. The sample was peripheral blood mononuclear cells, taken before any cancer treatment. CDR3 residues: CASSPGTGGYEQYF. For the CDR3, the DNA is TGTGCCAGCAGTCCGGGGACAGGGGGCTACGAGCAGTACTTC.